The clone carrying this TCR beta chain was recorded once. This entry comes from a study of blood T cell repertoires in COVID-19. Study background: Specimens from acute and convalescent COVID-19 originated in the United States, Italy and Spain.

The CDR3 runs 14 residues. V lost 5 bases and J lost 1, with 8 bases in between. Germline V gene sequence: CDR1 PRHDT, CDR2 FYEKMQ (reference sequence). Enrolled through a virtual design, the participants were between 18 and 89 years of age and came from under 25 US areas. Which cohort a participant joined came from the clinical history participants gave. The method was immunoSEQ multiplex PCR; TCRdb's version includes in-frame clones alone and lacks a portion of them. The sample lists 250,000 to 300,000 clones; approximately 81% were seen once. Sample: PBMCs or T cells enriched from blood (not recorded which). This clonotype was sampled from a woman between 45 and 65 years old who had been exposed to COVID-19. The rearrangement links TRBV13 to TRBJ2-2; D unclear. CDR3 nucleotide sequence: TGTGCCAGCAGCCCGAGAGGGAACACCGGGGAGCTGTTTTTT. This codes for CASSPRGNTGELFF.